These 16 T cell receptor beta chains originate from one sample sequenced in a study of blood T cell repertoires in COVID-19. The protocol was immunoSEQ multiplex PCR, while the TCRdb copy is restricted to in-frame clones and leaves out a portion. The sample carries 200,000 to 300,000 clones, approximately 86% recorded once. Material for sequencing was PBMCs or T cells enriched from blood (not recorded which). Receptor source: a woman younger than 35 who had recovered from COVID-19.

V is TRBV7-9 and J is TRBJ1-5; 10 positions agree with TRBD1. The CDR3 runs to 14 residues. Unmatched junction bases numbered 3, after V lost 5 bases and J lost 5 bases. Germline values: CDR1 SEHNR, CDR2 FQNEAQ (reference sequence). The DNA of the CDR3 is TGTGCCAGCAGCCCGACAGGGGGCCATCAGCCCCAGCATTTT. Its protein is CASSPTGGHQPQHF.

This chain uses TRBV19 with TRBJ2-5; TRBD1 might be the D (5 bases). Germline loops: CDR1 LNHDA, CDR2 SQIVND (reference sequence). The CDR3 has 15 amino acids. V was shortened by 6 bases and J by 0 bases, with 14 bases between the two germline ends. CDR3 DNA: TGTGCCAGTAGGCCGCAGGGATGGGACCAAGAGACCCAGTACTTC. Translation gives CASRPQGWDQETQYF. The entire variable domain, with the rest obtained from reference TRBV19 and TRBJ2-5, is as follows: DGGITQSPKYLFRKEGQNVTLSCEQNLNHDAMYWYRQDPGQGLRLIYYSQIVNDFQKGDIAEGYSVSREKKESFPLTVTSAQKNPTAFYLCASRPQGWDQETQYFGPGTRLLVL.

The rearrangement uses TRBV7-9 and TRBJ2-7; 11 bases agree with TRBD1. V was pared by 5 bases and J by 5 bases, with 8 bases of the junction left unmatched. Germline V gene data show CDR1 as SEHNR and CDR2 as FQNEAQ (reference sequence). This CDR3 region has 15 residues. CDR3: CASSHRDRGKNEQYF. CDR3 nucleotides: TGTGCCAGCAGCCACCGGGACAGGGGGAAAAACGAGCAGTACTTC.

The chain is built from TRBV7-6 and TRBJ1-1; D remains unclear. V lost 5 bases and J 1 base, leaving 8 bases between the germline ends. Germline CDR1 is SGHVS and CDR2 is FNYEAQ. The CDR3 extends over 13 amino acids. CDR3 loop: CASSPTPNTEAFF. The CDR3 nucleotides are TGTGCCAGCAGCCCGACACCGAACACTGAAGCTTTCTTT.

The chain couples TRBV28 to TRBJ2-7; 9 bases align to TRBD1. The CDR3 has 15 amino acids. Looked up from germline, CDR1 is MDHEN and CDR2 is SYDVKM. The V and J ends lost 7 bases and 2 bases, in that order; junction bases with no gene match: 9. The CDR3 DNA reads TGTGCCAGCACTAGACAGGGGGGGCCAACCTACGAGCAGTACTTC. Translating gives CASTRQGGPTYEQYF. Supplemented by reference TRBV28 and TRBJ2-7, the full variable domain reads DVKVTQSSRYLVKRTGEKVFLECVQDMDHENMFWYRQDPGLGLRLIYFSYDVKMKEKGDIPEGYSVSREKKERFSLILESASTNQTSMYLCASTRQGGPTYEQYFGPGTRLTVT.

The V call is TRBV28, the J call TRBJ1-1, with a possible D match to TRBD1 (6 bases). V was shortened by 6 bases and J by 11 bases, with 28 bases between the two germline ends. Germline V CDR1 and CDR2: MDHEN, SYDVKM. The CDR3 has 16 residues. The CDR3 nucleotides read TGTGCCAGCAGACTTAGCGGGGGCCTGAATGTTCCTGGGGCTTTCTTT. It specifies CASRLSGGLNVPGAFF.

V is TRBV9 and J is TRBJ2-1, with D maybe TRBD2 (5 bases). CDR3 length: 15 residues. CDR1 SGDLS and CDR2 YYNGEE come from the germline V gene. The V gene lost 0 bases and the J gene lost 2 bases, with 9 bases spanning the gap. The CDR3: CASSVGADTYNEQFF. CDR3 DNA: TGTGCCAGCAGCGTAGGAGCGGATACCTACAATGAGCAGTTCTTC.

The CDR3 sequence is CASSATDYNSPLHF. The CDR3 DNA reads as TGTGCCAGCAGCGCCACTGACTATAATTCACCCCTCCACTTT. The chain links TRBV9 to TRBJ1-6; no reliable D call. Trimming pared 3 bases from V and 3 bases from J, leaving 7 bases between. Germline V gene sequence: CDR1 SGDLS, CDR2 YYNGEE. This CDR3 region has 14 residues.

The V and J genes are TRBV14 and TRBJ2-3, with TRBD1 matching 7 bases. V shed 5 bases, J shed 2 bases, and the junction held 13 bases outside the gene matches. Germline CDR1 SGHDN, CDR2 FVKESK. The length of the CDR3 is 17 residues. CDR3 amino acids: CASSSLAGGKDTDTQYF. The CDR3, as DNA: TGTGCCAGCAGCTCACTCGCAGGGGGAAAGGACACAGATACGCAGTATTTT.

DNA of the CDR3: TGTGCCAGCACCTGGGGCCCCAAAAACATTCAGTACTTC. It codes for CASTWGPKNIQYF. V usage is TRBV3-1 (or the pseudogene TRBV3-2) and J usage is TRBJ2-4; the D gene is possibly TRBD1 (5 bases). The CDR3 loop spans 13 amino acids. The V gene's germline CDR1 is LGHDT and CDR2 YNNKEL (reference sequence). The V end lost 7 bases, the J end lost 2 bases, and 9 bases lay between the germline ends.

V and J are TRBV4-1 and TRBJ1-2, with D perhaps matching TRBD1 (5 bases). The CDR3 contains 16 residues. With 7 bases removed from V and 2 bases from J, the gap between germline ends came to 20 bases. CDR1 and CDR2 (germline): MGHRA, YSYEKL. This CDR3 reads CASNPIYRQRNYGYTF. The CDR3, as DNA: TGCGCCAGCAACCCGATATACAGACAGCGCAACTATGGCTACACCTTC.

A few counts support this clone. V usage is TRBV15 and J usage is TRBJ1-5; D not resolved. V was trimmed by 3 bases and J by 5 bases, leaving 8 bases between them. The CDR3 runs to 13 residues. Germline-derived CDR1 and CDR2 are LNHNV and YYDKDF (reference sequence). In DNA form, the CDR3 reads TGTGCCACCAGCAGGGAACGGGATCAGCCCCAGCATTTT. Translating gives CATSRERDQPQHF.

This rearrangement joins TRBV10-3 to TRBJ2-7; TRBD1 agrees at 8 bases. This CDR3 has 15 amino acids. V trimming: 3 bases; J trimming: 1 base; junction bases outside the gene matches: 5. Germline values: CDR1 ENHRY, CDR2 SYGVKD. DNA for the CDR3: TGTGCCATCAGTGATACCGGGACAGGTTCCTACGAGCAGTACTTC. It translates to CAISDTGTGSYEQYF.

The chain has TRBV5-1 and TRBJ2-1, with 11 bases lining up with TRBD2. This CDR3 region has 15 residues. Trimming removed 4 bases from V and 3 bases from J; junction bases left unmatched: 3. The germline V gene encodes CDR1 SGHRS and CDR2 YFSETQ. The CDR3 loop is CASSQGLAVYNEQFF. The CDR3 bases are TGCGCCAGCAGCCAGGGACTAGCGGTCTACAATGAGCAGTTCTTC.

This chain links TRBV7-8 with TRBJ2-2, with 8 bases matching TRBD1. Germline CDR1 and CDR2: SGHVS and FQNEAQ. V dropped 5 bases and J dropped 2; count of bases not matched to a gene: 10. The CDR3 totals 17 residues. CDR3 sequence (DNA): TGTGCCAGCAGCGAAAAGTATGGGACAGGAAACACCGGGGAGCTGTTTTTT. Translation: CASSEKYGTGNTGELFF.

The V call is TRBV30, the J call TRBJ2-3, with D possibly TRBD2 on 6 matching bases. The length of the CDR3 is 19 residues. V was pared by 0 bases and J by 3 bases, with 25 bases between. Germline loops: CDR1 GTSNPN, CDR2 SVGIG (reference sequence). The CDR3 sequence: CAWSVRGWAPGKRTDTQYF. The CDR3 DNA follows: TGTGCCTGGAGTGTACGGGGGTGGGCCCCCGGGAAAAGGACAGATACGCAGTATTTT.